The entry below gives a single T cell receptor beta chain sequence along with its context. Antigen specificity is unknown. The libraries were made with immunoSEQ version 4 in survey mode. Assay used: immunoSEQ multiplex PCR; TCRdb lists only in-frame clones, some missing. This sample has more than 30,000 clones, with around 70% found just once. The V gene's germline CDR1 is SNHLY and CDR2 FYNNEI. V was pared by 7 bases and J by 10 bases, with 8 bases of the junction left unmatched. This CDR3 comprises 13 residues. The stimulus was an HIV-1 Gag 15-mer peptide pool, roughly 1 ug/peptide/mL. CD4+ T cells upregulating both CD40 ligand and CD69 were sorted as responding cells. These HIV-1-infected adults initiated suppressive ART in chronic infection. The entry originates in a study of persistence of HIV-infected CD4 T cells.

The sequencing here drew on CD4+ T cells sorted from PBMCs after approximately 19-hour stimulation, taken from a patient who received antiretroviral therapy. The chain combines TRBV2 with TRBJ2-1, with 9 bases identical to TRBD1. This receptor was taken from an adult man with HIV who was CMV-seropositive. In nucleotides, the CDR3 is TGTGCCAGCACCCCGGGACAGGGATTAGAGCAGTTCTTC. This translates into CASTPGQGLEQFF.